These 16 T cell receptor beta chains originate from one sample sequenced in a study of control samples from healthy donors and cancer patients. Repertoires were generated with immunoSEQ multiplex PCR, while TCRdb's copy carries only in-frame clones and drops some. The sample has about 150,000 clones, more than 85% seen once. Material: blood. These receptors were taken from a woman aged 40-49 years in good health.

The V gene is TRBV6-5, the J gene TRBJ2-7; the match to TRBD1 covers 7 bases. Germline assignment: CDR1 MNHEY and CDR2 SVGAGI. J lost 4 bases, V lost 7 bases, and 7 bases had no gene match. CDR3 size: 13 residues. The CDR3 here is CASTPGGRYEQYF. The CDR3 DNA follows: TGTGCCAGCACCCCAGGGGGTCGGTACGAGCAGTACTTC.

The rearrangement uses TRBV2 and TRBJ2-7; 10 bases line up with TRBD1. The germline V gene encodes CDR1 SNHLY and CDR2 FYNNEI. The CDR3 runs to 13 residues. Trimming removed 10 bases from V and 3 bases from J; junction bases left unmatched: 6. In DNA, the CDR3 is TGTGCCACCACCGGGACAGGGGTCTACGAGCAGTACTTC. This codes for CATTGTGVYEQYF.

The chain employs TRBV7-9 and TRBJ1-2, with a tentative D call TRBD1 (5 bases). Germline loops: CDR1 SEHNR, CDR2 FQNEAQ (reference sequence). Trimming pared 5 bases from V and 1 base from J, leaving 17 bases between. The CDR3 contains 16 residues. CDR3 nucleotides: TGTGCCAGCAGCGCAATGGGTGGGCAGGGTAACTATGGCTACACCTTC. Encoded protein: CASSAMGGQGNYGYTF. Full variable domain (missing parts from reference TRBV7-9 and TRBJ1-2): DTGVSQNPRHKITKRGQNVTFRCDPISEHNRLYWYRQTLGQGPEFLTYFQNEAQLEKSRLLSDRFSAERPKGSFSTLEIQRTEQGDSAMYLCASSAMGGQGNYGYTFGSGTRLTVV.

This clone was counted only a few times. The V gene is TRBV6-6, the J gene TRBJ2-2; D gene ambiguous. CDR3 length: 14 amino acids. Germline CDR1 reads MNHNY; CDR2 reads SVGAGI (reference sequence). V was clipped by 8 bases and J by 1 base, with 11 bases between them. The CDR3 loop is CASVMAVNTGELFF. CDR3 nucleotides: TGTGCCAGCGTGATGGCGGTGAACACCGGGGAGCTGTTTTTT.

The chain combines TRBV7-8 with TRBJ2-2; no reliable D call. Germline V gene lookup returns CDR1 SGHVS and CDR2 FQNEAQ. Trimming shortened V by 2 bases and J by 1 base, and 5 bases separated the two germline ends. The CDR3 contains 14 residues. The CDR3 nucleotides read TGTGCCAGCAGCTTAACAGTGAACACCGGGGAGCTGTTTTTT. Translated, it gives CASSLTVNTGELFF.

This rearrangement joins TRBV7-9 to TRBJ2-2; weak D call: TRBD1 (6 bases). Germline V gene data show CDR1 as SEHNR and CDR2 as FQNEAQ (reference sequence). The length of the CDR3 is 15 residues. Trimming took off 3 bases at V and 3 bases at J, with 11 bases between the two ends. The CDR3 loop is CASSFGTSYTGELFF. The CDR3, as DNA: TGTGCCAGCAGCTTCGGGACATCTTACACCGGGGAGCTGTTTTTT.

This chain links TRBV6-5 with TRBJ1-1; maybe TRBD1 (6 bases). V lost 6 bases, J lost 1 base, and 12 bases lay in between. The germline gives CDR1 MNHEY, CDR2 SVGAGI. There are 14 residues in the CDR3. As DNA, the CDR3 is TGTGCCAGCAGCCAAAGGGGGTGGAACACTGAAGCTTTCTTT. Amino acids: CASSQRGWNTEAFF.

The chain combines TRBV5-1 with TRBJ1-1; 8 nucleotides line up with TRBD1. V was pared by 3 bases and J by 1 base, with 2 bases of the junction left unmatched. The CDR3 runs to 14 residues. Germline loops: CDR1 SGHRS, CDR2 YFSETQ. CDR3 in amino acids: CASSSGTGNTEAFF. The CDR3 nucleotides read TGCGCCAGCAGCTCCGGGACAGGGAACACTGAAGCTTTCTTT.

Here the CDR3 reads CASSSQGGEETQYF. The CDR3 DNA follows: TGTGCCAGCAGCTCCCAGGGGGGGGAAGAGACCCAGTACTTC. This chain joins TRBV11-2 and TRBJ2-5; D may be TRBD1 or TRBD2 (7 bases each). CDR3 length equals 14 residues. Trimming shortened V by 4 bases and J by 3 bases, and 12 bases separated the two germline ends. CDR1 and CDR2 from the germline V gene are SGHAT and FQNNGV.

The rearrangement uses TRBV3-1 (or the pseudogene TRBV3-2) and TRBJ1-3; 8 bases line up with TRBD1. CDR1 and CDR2 from the germline V gene are LGHDT and YNNKEL (reference sequence). J gave up 0 bases and V 4 bases, and 5 bases lay outside the gene matches. The length of the CDR3 is 16 residues. The CDR3 DNA follows: TGTGCCAGCAGCCTACGGGACAGGAACTCTGGAAACACCATATATTTT. Amino acids: CASSLRDRNSGNTIYF.

This sequence joins TRBV3-1 (or the pseudogene TRBV3-2) and TRBJ1-1, with D tentatively TRBD1 (5 bases). Germline V CDR1 and CDR2: LGHDT, YNNKEL (reference sequence). This CDR3 is built from 14 residues. Trimming stripped 3 bases from V and 6 bases from J, with 14 bases between. The CDR3 spells CASSQGDWTAEAFF. Here the CDR3 DNA reads TGTGCCAGCAGCCAGGGGGACTGGACGGCTGAAGCTTTCTTT.

The chain carries TRBV6-5 and TRBJ1-6; D remains unclear. V gave up 8 bases and J gave up 4 bases, with 15 bases separating them. This CDR3 has 15 amino acids. Germline loops: CDR1 MNHEY, CDR2 SVGAGI. Here the CDR3 reads CASQSATVYNSPLHF. The CDR3 DNA is TGTGCCAGCCAGTCCGCGACTGTTTATAATTCACCCCTCCACTTT.

V is TRBV27 and J is TRBJ1-4; 7 positions agree with TRBD1. J gave up 3 bases and V 5 bases, and 18 bases lay outside the gene matches. Per germline, CDR1 MNHEY and CDR2 SMNVEV (reference sequence). The CDR3 contains 19 residues. The chain's CDR3 is CASSKGQVKESRANEKLFF. Written as DNA, the CDR3 is TGTGCCAGCAGTAAAGGACAGGTAAAGGAATCGAGGGCTAATGAAAAACTGTTTTTT.

CDR3 DNA sequence: TGTGCCAGTAGTCCTCCGGGACAGACGAACACCGGGGAGCTGTTTTTT. Translation gives CASSPPGQTNTGELFF. The chain joins TRBV19 to TRBJ2-2, with 7 positions matching TRBD1. The CDR3 totals 16 residues. Germline CDR1 LNHDA, CDR2 SQIVND (reference sequence). V gave up 5 bases and J gave up 0 bases; unmatched junction bases: 6.

As for this clone: An end of the junction does not agree with germline; a read error may underlie this. The V call is TRBV7-2, the J call TRBJ2-3, with D maybe TRBD2 (6 bases). The CDR3 is made up of 11 amino acids. The germline CDR1 and CDR2 sequences are SGHTA and FQGNSA. CDR3 in DNA: TGTGCCAGCAGCTTAGGTGTGCTAGCGCACTTT. It is translated as CASSLGVLAHF.

The CDR3 coding sequence is TGTGCCAGCAGTTACTCCAGACAGGGAAACACCATATATTTT. Translation gives CASSYSRQGNTIYF. The gene calls are TRBV6-6 and TRBJ1-3, with a possible D match to TRBD1 (5 bases). Germline loops: CDR1 MNHNY, CDR2 SVGAGI (reference sequence). This CDR3 contains 14 residues. Trimming left V 0 bases short and J 4 bases short, with 7 bases between.